A single sample is the source of the 21 T cell receptor beta chains below, sequenced in a study of blood T cell repertoires in COVID-19. Sequenced by immunoSEQ multiplex PCR; TCRdb stores in-frame clones only, minus some. The sample holds about 80,000 clones, around four fifths seen once. Sequencing was performed on peripheral blood. The receptors derive from a human donor in a cohort sampled during active COVID-19.

This sequence joins TRBV6-8 and TRBJ1-2, with D perhaps matching TRBD1 (6 bases). V was shortened by 6 bases and J by 4 bases, with 15 bases between the two germline ends. The germline V gene encodes CDR1 MNHGY and CDR2 SAAAGT. The CDR3 sequence is 14 residues long. In nucleotides, the CDR3 is TGTGCCAGCAGGGGGGCCAGGTCGGGCTATGGCTACACCTTC. Amino acids: CASRGARSGYGYTF.

The CDR3 protein is CASSIAVYQPQHF. CDR3 DNA: TGTGCCAGTAGTATAGCCGTCTATCAGCCCCAGCATTTT. The chain recombines TRBV19 with TRBJ1-5; D unclear. V was pared by 1 base and J by 5 bases, with 6 bases between. Germline V CDR1 and CDR2: LNHDA, SQIVND (reference sequence). This CDR3 has 13 amino acids.

The chain is built from TRBV19 and TRBJ2-7; 14 bases align to TRBD2. Unmatched junction bases numbered 4, after V lost 4 bases and J lost 2 bases. Germline V gene lookup returns CDR1 LNHDA and CDR2 SQIVND (reference sequence). The CDR3 spans 16 residues. The CDR3 loop reads CASSRGLAGGAYEQYF. CDR3 in DNA: TGTGCCAGTAGTAGAGGACTAGCGGGAGGTGCCTACGAGCAGTACTTC.

This chain links TRBV11-3 with TRBJ1-6, with D perhaps matching TRBD1 (5 bases). Trimming took 8 bases from V and 0 from J, leaving 8 bases between them. The germline CDR1 and CDR2 sequences are SGHNT and YENEEA. The CDR3 extends over 14 amino acids. In DNA, the CDR3 is TGTGCCAGCGGGGGGGACTCCTATAATTCACCCCTCCACTTT. It translates to CASGGDSYNSPLHF.

The sample holds one count of this clone. V and J are TRBV28 and TRBJ2-7; 7 bases fit TRBD1. The length of the CDR3 is 14 residues. Germline CDR1 is MDHEN and CDR2 is SYDVKM. V lost 6 bases, J lost 2 bases, and 7 bases stayed unmatched. The CDR3 DNA sequence: TGTGCCAGCAGCTTGACAGGGTCCGCCTACGAGCAGTACTTC. The encoded protein is CASSLTGSAYEQYF.

The CDR3 DNA reads as TGTGCCAGCAGCTTAGTCAGGAACACCGGGGAGCTGTTTTTT. Amino acids: CASSLVRNTGELFF. The V and J genes are TRBV7-2 and TRBJ2-2; D unclear. Germline CDR1 SGHTA, CDR2 FQGNSA. The CDR3 sequence is 14 residues long. V dropped 1 base and J dropped 1 base, with 4 bases sitting between them.

The chain has TRBV5-6 and TRBJ1-2; 7 positions match TRBD1. CDR1 is SGHDT and CDR2 is YYEEEE in the germline V gene. This CDR3 spans 15 amino acids. V was clipped by 0 bases and J by 3 bases; unmatched bases: 5. CDR3 DNA sequence: TGTGCCAGCAGCTTGGGAGGGGGCGCGGACTATGGCTACACCTTC. As protein: CASSLGGGADYGYTF.

The chain joins TRBV28 to TRBJ2-1; 9 bases are shared with TRBD1. The length of the CDR3 is 16 residues. After removal of 5 bases from V and 2 bases from J, the junction contained 7 bases not matched to a gene. Germline V gene data show CDR1 as MDHEN and CDR2 as SYDVKM. The CDR3 coding sequence is TGTGCCAGCAGTCCTCAGGGACAGGGCGCCTACAATGAGCAGTTCTTC. Its translation: CASSPQGQGAYNEQFF.

This chain connects TRBV9 to TRBJ1-5; D unresolved. CDR3 length: 14 amino acids. V lost 0 bases, J lost 2 bases, and 6 bases lay in between. Germline values: CDR1 SGDLS, CDR2 YYNGEE. This chain's CDR3 is CASSVGQGNQPQHF. As DNA, the CDR3 is TGTGCCAGCAGCGTAGGGCAGGGCAATCAGCCCCAGCATTTT.

This chain joins TRBV7-8 and TRBJ2-1; perhaps TRBD1 as D (5 bases). V dropped 4 bases and J dropped 7 bases, with 14 bases sitting between them. From germline, CDR1 is SGHVS and CDR2 FQNEAQ. The CDR3 spans 14 residues. CDR3 in amino acids: CASSSAWGRNEQFF. The CDR3 DNA reads TGTGCCAGCAGCTCCGCCTGGGGCAGGAATGAGCAGTTCTTC.

The DNA of the CDR3 is TGTGCCAGCAGTGATTGGTCGCGTCCGAGCTCTGGAAACACCATATATTTT. This codes for CASSDWSRPSSGNTIYF. The J gene is TRBJ1-3, the V gene TRBV6-1; D is unclear. Germline V gene data show CDR1 as MNHNS and CDR2 as SASEGT. The CDR3 covers 17 residues. The V end was cut by 3 bases, the J end by 0 bases, with 15 bases between.

This clone has only a few counts. The CDR3 spells CASSFGGQGSGNTIYF. CDR3 DNA: TGTGCCAGCAGCTTCGGCGGACAGGGGTCTGGAAACACCATATATTTT. V usage is TRBV11-3 and J usage is TRBJ1-3, with 9 bases aligning to TRBD1. V gave up 3 bases and J gave up 1 base; unmatched junction bases: 4. The CDR3 spans 16 residues. Germline loops: CDR1 SGHNT, CDR2 YENEEA. Variable domain in full (rest from reference TRBV11-3 and TRBJ1-3): EAGVVQSPRYKIIEKKQPVAFWCNPISGHNTLYWYLQNLGQGPELLIRYENEEAVDDSQLPKDRFSAERLKGVDSTLKIQPAELGDSAVYLCASSFGGQGSGNTIYFGEGSWLTVV.

This CDR3 reads CSAGSSLAGELFF. The CDR3 DNA follows: TGCAGCGCCGGAAGTAGCTTGGCCGGGGAGCTGTTTTTT. This chain links TRBV29-1 with TRBJ2-2, with D hard to call. CDR3 size: 13 residues. V was trimmed by 7 bases and J by 6 bases, leaving 15 bases between them. CDR1 and CDR2 (germline): SQVTM, ANQGSEA.

The chain links TRBV7-6 to TRBJ2-5, with D uncertain. V gave up 8 bases and J gave up 5 bases, with 18 bases separating them. The CDR3 extends over 14 amino acids. Germline CDR1 reads SGHVS; CDR2 reads FNYEAQ. CDR3 sequence: CASAPFRGQETQYF. For the CDR3, the DNA is TGTGCCAGCGCACCTTTCCGAGGTCAGGAGACCCAGTACTTC.

The chain is built from TRBV3-1 (or the pseudogene TRBV3-2) and TRBJ1-2, with D perhaps TRBD1 (5 bases). Germline lookup yields CDR1 LGHDT and CDR2 YNNKEL (reference sequence). The V and J ends lost 1 base and 5 bases respectively, with 14 bases between them. The CDR3 has 15 residues. The CDR3 nucleotides read TGTGCCAGCAGCCAAGGGGTCACCGGGGGGTATGGCTACACCTTC. Protein sequence: CASSQGVTGGYGYTF.

This clone was seen a single time. The chain uses TRBV5-1 and TRBJ2-6; TRBD2 is a possible D gene (6 bases). The CDR3 loop spans 17 amino acids. Between the trimmed V and J ends, which lost 2 bases and 0 bases, there was a span of 12 bases. The germline gives CDR1 SGHRS, CDR2 YFSETQ. The CDR3 region has the DNA TGCGCCAGCAGCTTTGGAGGGGTGGACTCTGGGGCCAACGTCCTGACTTTC. Translated: CASSFGGVDSGANVLTF.

The chain joins TRBV5-1 to TRBJ1-2; 8 bases fit TRBD1. J was trimmed by 4 bases and V by 3 bases; bases with no gene match: 8. CDR1 SGHRS and CDR2 YFSETQ come from the germline V gene. The CDR3 covers 15 residues. CDR3 sequence reads: CASSSTGQDLYGYTF. The DNA for the CDR3 is TGCGCCAGCAGCTCAACGGGACAGGACCTCTATGGCTACACCTTC.

A single count supports this clone. The CDR3 sequence: CASSPLTSGGEQFF. As DNA, the CDR3 is TGTGCCAGCAGCCCGCTGACTAGCGGGGGTGAGCAGTTCTTC. V gene TRBV3-1 (or the pseudogene TRBV3-2) combines with J gene TRBJ2-1, with 12 nucleotides matching TRBD2. This CDR3 is built from 14 residues. Per germline, CDR1 LGHDT and CDR2 YNNKEL (reference sequence). Trimming cost V 4 bases and J 9 bases; bases outside gene matches: 4.

The chain joins TRBV5-1 to TRBJ2-3; 7 bases are shared with TRBD1. The CDR3 covers 16 residues. Germline CDR1 SGHRS, CDR2 YFSETQ. V shed 3 bases, J shed 0 bases, and the junction held 7 bases outside the gene matches. The CDR3 DNA reads as TGCGCCAGCAGCTCGATGGACAGGACTAGCACAGATACGCAGTATTTT. Protein sequence: CASSSMDRTSTDTQYF.

This chain links TRBV5-1 with TRBJ1-4; D is uncertain. Deletions cut 0 bases from V and 7 bases from J, with 13 bases between. This CDR3 is 15 amino acids long. CDR1 SGHRS and CDR2 YFSETQ come from the germline V gene. DNA for the CDR3: TGCGCCAGCAGCTTGGCCGTTAGAGAGGGTGAAAAACTGTTTTTT. Translating gives CASSLAVREGEKLFF.

This chain joins TRBV28 and TRBJ1-5, with TRBD1 identical over 7 bases. V lost 8 bases and J lost 0; bases outside the gene matches: 7. Germline V gene lookup returns CDR1 MDHEN and CDR2 SYDVKM. The CDR3 loop spans 15 amino acids. The CDR3 sequence: CASGRQGSSNQPQHF. The CDR3 DNA is TGTGCCAGCGGCAGACAGGGCTCTAGCAATCAGCCCCAGCATTTT.